This T cell receptor (beta chain) was found in a study of CD8 T cells in ankylosing spondylitis. Trimming left V 3 bases short and J 6 bases short, with 12 bases between. CDR1 MNHEY and CDR2 SMNVEV come from the germline V gene (reference sequence). This CDR3 has 13 residues. 5'-RACE, quantitative and with molecular barcodes, yielded the TCR beta libraries. One entry per CDR3 protein, called by TCRdb with MiXCR from the 5' RACE reads. Among 150,000 to 200,000 distinct CDR3 sequences, roughly 11% were seen once, and the ten largest hold about 28%. This TCR came from a male donor with ankylosing spondylitis or in good health (not recorded which). J is TRBJ2-7 and V is TRBV27; a possible D gene is TRBD2 (6 bases). Material for sequencing was blood, either unsorted or a sorted T cell fraction (not recorded which). The DNA of the CDR3 is TGTGCCAGCAGTTTCTTGACTAGTCGCGAGCAGTACTTC. Amino acid sequence: CASSFLTSREQYF.